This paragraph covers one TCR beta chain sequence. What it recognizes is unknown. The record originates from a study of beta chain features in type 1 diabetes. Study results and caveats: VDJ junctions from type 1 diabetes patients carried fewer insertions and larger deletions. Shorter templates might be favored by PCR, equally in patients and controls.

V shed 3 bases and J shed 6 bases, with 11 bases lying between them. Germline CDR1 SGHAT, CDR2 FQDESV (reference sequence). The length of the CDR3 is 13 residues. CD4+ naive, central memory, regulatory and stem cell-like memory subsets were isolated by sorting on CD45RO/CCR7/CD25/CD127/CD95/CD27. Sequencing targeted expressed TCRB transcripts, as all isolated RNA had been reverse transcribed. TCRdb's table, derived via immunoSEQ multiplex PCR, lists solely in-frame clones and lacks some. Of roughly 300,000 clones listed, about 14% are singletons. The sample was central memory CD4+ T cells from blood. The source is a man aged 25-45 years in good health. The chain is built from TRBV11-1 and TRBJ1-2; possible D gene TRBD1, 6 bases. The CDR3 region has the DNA TGTGCCAGCAGCTTCCTACAGGGTGATGGCTACACCTTC. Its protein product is CASSFLQGDGYTF.